This T cell receptor beta chain derives from a study of early T cells in non-severe SARS-CoV-2 infection (dated by TCRdb to about 2021). For the study in its entirety: Because TCR sequencing relied on bulk RNA taken from unsorted whole blood, pairing of alpha and beta chains was not possible. General conclusions and limits of the study: VDJdb matching was skewed toward anti-spike CD8 responses and likely underestimated virus-specific expansions, missing private and CD4 specificities.

Preparation of the library involved 5' RACE. These reads were obtained on a NextSeq 500. To correct for sequencing error and PCR bias, the TCR library protocol tagged individual cDNA molecules with unique molecular identifiers. TCR alpha and beta chains were both sequenced, and the abundances of alpha and beta sequences in each sample were closely correlated with each other. The source study handled its data this way. Decombinator V4 was used to annotate TCR sequences for V gene, J gene and CDR3. Expanded TCRs were defined as changing significantly between any two time points under a Poisson model with p below 0.0001. Abundances of TCRs were expressed as counts per million after normalisation to the total number of TCRs sequenced in each sample. MAIT TCRs were defined by TRAV1-2 paired with TRAJ12, TRAJ20 or TRAJ33, and iNKT TCRs by TRAV10 paired with TRAJ18. VDJdb, accessed 1 November 2021, was searched for CMV, EBV and SARS-CoV-2 annotated TCRs, with TCRs annotated for multiple antigens excluded. TCRdb itself trimmed the public reads at Q25 with fastp, ran MiXCR and retained productive beta chains. Rows with one shared CDR3 protein collapse into an entry with the most common genes and DNA. The V and J calls shown here were made by TCRdb, not taken from the authors' results. In all, the sample holds 45,000 or so distinct CDR3 sequences, and 11% of those were seen once. In total, the top ten clones hold around a tenth of the sample.

This clonotype has ten or more counts. The target of this receptor is not known. Base qualities were left out, and no much larger clone turns up one base away. The study was a case-control design nested within a healthcare worker cohort in London, UK, with weekly nasopharyngeal swab PCR tests and blood sampling. Healthcare workers were recruited during the week of the UK lockdown, between 23 and 31 March 2020, and followed weekly for up to roughly 15 weeks. CDR1 and CDR2 (SGHAT, FQNNGV) derive from the germline V gene. The CDR3 measures 15 amino acids from cysteine to phenylalanine. Of all the DNA, just the CDR3 is kept, 45 bases in frame from base 1. V is pruned by 7 bases and J by 2 bases, leaving 5 bases of the junction without a gene match.

Sequenced material: whole blood. The chain is encoded by TRBV11-2 joined to TRBJ2-2; TRBD1 fits 9 bases in the junction. The source is an adult who was a healthcare worker with PCR-confirmed SARS-CoV-2 infection or an uninfected control (not recorded which). At the DNA level, the sequence is TGTGCCAGCACCTTGGGACAGGGTAACACCGGGGAGCTGTTTTTT. It encodes CASTLGQGNTGELFF.